A selection of T cell receptor beta chains follows, all from one sample in a study of liver allograft versus peripheral blood T cells. One entry per CDR3 protein results from TCRdb running MiXCR on the reads. There are about 9,200 distinct CDR3 sequences in the sample; about a fifth occur only once, and 1.7% lies in the top ten. All receptors come from a human patient who had a liver transplant. Some T cells may be transferred from the graft donor. Both conserved end residues are part of each CDR3. The D gene is left open where the match is weak. A row's size may be missing; if present it is once, few, many or a size class.

CDR3nt: TGTGCCAGCAGGATGAGGACTAGCGGGGACTCCTACAATGAGCAGTTCTTC
CDR3aa: CASRMRTSGDSYNEQFF
d_gene: TRBD2
abundance: medium-sized
v_gene: TRBV6-1
j_gene: TRBJ2-1

CDR3nt: TGTGCCACCAGCCGACAGGTTAACACCGGGGAGCTGTTTTTT
CDR3aa: CATSRQVNTGELFF
d_gene: -
abundance: medium-sized
v_gene: TRBV24-1
j_gene: TRBJ2-2

CDR3nt: TGTGCCAGCAGCCAAGATAAAGGGACTGAAGCTTTCTTT
CDR3aa: CASSQDKGTEAFF
d_gene: -
abundance: few
v_gene: TRBV14
j_gene: TRBJ1-1

CDR3nt: TGTGCCAGCAGGAGGCGGACAGATACGCAGTATTTT
CDR3aa: CASRRRTDTQYF
d_gene: -
abundance: medium-sized
v_gene: TRBV6-1
j_gene: TRBJ2-3

CDR3nt: TGTGCCAGTAGTATTGGCTTCGGACAGGGGGAGTTCTTC
CDR3aa: CASSIGFGQGEFF
d_gene: TRBD1
abundance: medium-sized
v_gene: TRBV19
j_gene: TRBJ2-1

CDR3nt: TGTGCCAGTAGTCCCCGGACAGCTTCCTACGAGCAGTACTTC
CDR3aa: CASSPRTASYEQYF
d_gene: -
abundance: medium-sized
v_gene: TRBV19
j_gene: TRBJ2-7

CDR3nt: TGTGCCAGCAGCACTTATAATTCACCCCTCCACTTT
CDR3aa: CASSTYNSPLHF
d_gene: -
abundance: many
v_gene: TRBV14
j_gene: TRBJ1-6

CDR3nt: TGTGCCAGCAGTCCCCCAGCGGGGGGGCCGGGGGAGACCCAGTACTTC
CDR3aa: CASSPPAGGPGETQYF
d_gene: TRBD2
abundance: -
v_gene: TRBV6-6
j_gene: TRBJ2-5

CDR3nt: TGTGCCAGCTCACCGAGGGGGGACGAGCAGTACTTC
CDR3aa: CASSPRGDEQYF
d_gene: -
abundance: few
v_gene: TRBV18
j_gene: TRBJ2-7

CDR3nt: TGTGCCAGCAGCTTCGCGGCGGGAGGGACAGATACGCAGTATTTT
CDR3aa: CASSFAAGGTDTQYF
d_gene: TRBD2
abundance: -
v_gene: TRBV11-2
j_gene: TRBJ2-3